This T cell receptor (beta chain) was identified during a study of blood T cell repertoires in COVID-19. Study as a whole: Samples came from the United States, Italy and Spain, spanning acute and convalescent COVID-19. T cells, B-cell-depleted T cells, or PBMCs provided the cDNA or gDNA that served as material.

This CDR3 is 16 amino acids long. CDR1 and CDR2 from the germline V gene are SNHLY and FYNNEI. V lost 6 bases and J 4 bases, leaving 19 bases between the germline ends. Per the study methods: Estimation of nucleated cell counts relied on the amplification of reference gene primers. Some clones are missing from TCRdb's copy, which holds only in-frame ones; the method was immunoSEQ multiplex PCR. The V and J calls and the clone size are those of that table, but D and trimming were determined from the DNA. Of about 56,000 clones in the sample, roughly 84% are singletons; the top ten hold 10% to 15%. V and J are TRBV2 and TRBJ1-5; a possible D gene is TRBD1 (6 bases). The TCR was taken from an elderly woman with acute or convalescent COVID-19. The sample consisted of peripheral blood. This chain's CDR3 is CASRGGIRQVNQPQHF. The DNA of the CDR3 is TGTGCCAGCAGGGGGGGGATTAGACAGGTTAATCAGCCCCAGCATTTT.